The 29 T cell receptor beta chains below come from one sample, sequenced in a study of blood T cell repertoires in COVID-19. Data came from immunoSEQ multiplex PCR; TCRdb stores just in-frame clones and leaves some out. The repertoire holds fewer than 300,000 clones, approximately 92% seen once, with around 1.1% in the top ten. Sequencing was done on a sample of PBMCs or T cells enriched from blood (not recorded which). Receptors were obtained from a woman in her twenties or thirties who had recovered from COVID-19.

J is TRBJ2-3 and V is TRBV10-3; possibly TRBD2 for D (7 bases). Germline CDR1 ENHRY, CDR2 SYGVKD. V was shortened by 2 bases and J by 6 bases, with 15 bases between the two germline ends. CDR3 length: 15 amino acids. The DNA of the CDR3 is TGTGCCATCAGTGAGCTGGACCCGGGGGGCGATACGCAGTATTTT. It encodes CAISELDPGGDTQYF.

The chain has TRBV19 and TRBJ2-3, with 7 bases that match TRBD2. This CDR3 is built from 15 residues. Losses at the gene ends were 5 bases for V and 6 bases for J; bases not matched to a gene: 11. The V gene's germline CDR1 is LNHDA and CDR2 SQIVND (reference sequence). CDR3 protein: CASSGSGTTWDTQYF. CDR3 nucleotides: TGTGCCAGTAGTGGATCCGGGACTACCTGGGATACGCAGTATTTT.

The rearrangement joins TRBV28 to TRBJ2-7, with D maybe TRBD2 (6 bases). Germline V gives CDR1 MDHEN, CDR2 SYDVKM. This CDR3 contains 19 residues. V lost 7 bases to trimming and J lost 3 bases, with 31 bases between them. CDR3 sequence (DNA): TGTGCCAGCAATTCTGACGGATTTTGGGCAGACGGGGGTCACTACGAGCAGTACTTC. It translates to CASNSDGFWADGGHYEQYF.

The V call is TRBV7-2, the J call TRBJ1-2; the D gene is possibly TRBD1 (6 bases). V lost 3 bases, J lost 8 bases, and 13 bases lay in between. Germline CDR1 reads SGHTA; CDR2 reads FQGNSA. The CDR3 has 13 residues. CDR3 sequence (DNA): TGTGCCAGCAGCTTTACAGGGTCAGGGGGCTACACCTTC. Encoded protein: CASSFTGSGGYTF. The variable domain in full, with the rest retrieved from reference TRBV7-2 and TRBJ1-2, is GAGVSQSPSNKVTEKGKDVELRCDPISGHTALYWYRQSLGQGLEFLIYFQGNSAPDKSGLPSDRFSAERTGGSVSTLTIQRTQQEDSAVYLCASSFTGSGGYTFGSGTRLTVV.

The chain combines TRBV28 with TRBJ2-6; 8 bases are a match to TRBD2. Germline CDR1 and CDR2: MDHEN and SYDVKM. V lost 5 bases to trimming and J lost 0 bases; unmatched junction nucleotides: 18. CDR3 length equals 21 residues. The CDR3: CASSNLPTSGGGFSGANVLTF. DNA of the CDR3: TGTGCCAGCAGTAACTTACCCACTAGCGGAGGGGGATTCTCTGGGGCCAACGTCCTGACTTTC.

In DNA, the CDR3 is TGTGCCAGCAGGGCCGGACAATCGAACACCGGGGAGCTGTTTTTT. Translation gives CASRAGQSNTGELFF. The rearrangement joins TRBV6-5 to TRBJ2-2; a weak D match, TRBD1 (5 bases). The length of the CDR3 is 15 residues. Trimming cost V 6 bases and J 0 bases, with 11 bases left between them. Germline lookup yields CDR1 MNHEY and CDR2 SVGAGI.

The sample holds one count of this clone. The rearrangement joins TRBV19 to TRBJ1-2; D possibly corresponds to TRBD1 (5 bases). CDR3 length equals 14 residues. CDR1 is LNHDA, CDR2 SQIVND, per germline (reference sequence). Trimming cost V 3 bases and J 4 bases, with 12 bases left between them. CDR3: CASSMAGTLYGYTF. The DNA for the CDR3 is TGTGCCAGTAGTATGGCGGGGACTCTCTATGGCTACACCTTC.

A single count supports this clone. The chain links TRBV3-1 (or the pseudogene TRBV3-2) to TRBJ2-3; TRBD2 agrees at 10 bases. The germline CDR1 and CDR2 sequences are LGHDT and YNNKEL (reference sequence). The CDR3 is made up of 14 amino acids. J lost 7 bases, V lost 6 bases, and 7 bases had no gene match. The CDR3 DNA reads as TGTGCCAGCAGGGCTAGCGGGAGTTACAATACGCAGTATTTT. Translated, it gives CASRASGSYNTQYF.

The chain uses TRBV7-8 and TRBJ2-1, with 11 nucleotides matching TRBD2. Trimming cost V 5 bases and J 7 bases; bases outside gene matches: 10. Germline-derived CDR1 and CDR2 are SGHVS and FQNEAQ. The CDR3 contains 16 residues. The DNA for the CDR3 is TGTGCCAGCAGCCATGTTTCTAGCGGGAGGAAAAATGAGCAGTTCTTC. Translating gives CASSHVSSGRKNEQFF.

The chain joins TRBV25-1 to TRBJ1-6; D is possibly TRBD1 (6 bases). Germline CDR1 is MGHDK and CDR2 is SYGVNS. This CDR3 region has 14 residues. Trimming left V 2 bases short and J 6 bases short, with 8 bases between. CDR3: CASSEHRVNSPLHF. In DNA, the CDR3 is TGTGCCAGCAGTGAACACAGGGTTAATTCACCCCTCCACTTT.

The genes are TRBV5-8 and TRBJ2-2, with D possibly TRBD2 on 6 matching bases. The ends were cut back, 0 bases at V and 6 bases at J, with 12 bases in the middle. The V gene's germline CDR1 is SGHTS and CDR2 YDEGEE. The CDR3 loop spans 15 amino acids. The CDR3 DNA reads TGTGCCAGCAGCTTGGTTAGCGGAGGGCCCGGGGAGCTGTTTTTT. Translated: CASSLVSGGPGELFF.

The chain has TRBV27 and TRBJ2-5, with D maybe TRBD1 (5 bases). The germline CDR1 and CDR2 sequences are MNHEY and SMNVEV (reference sequence). The CDR3 is 14 amino acids. The ends were cut back, 3 bases at V and 4 bases at J, with 12 bases in the middle. The DNA for the CDR3 is TGTGCCAGCAGTTTTGCAGGGATCGGAGAGACCCAGTACTTC. It yields the protein CASSFAGIGETQYF.

CDR3 protein: CATSRGGQETQYF. The CDR3 nucleotides are TGTGCCACTAGTAGGGGGGGCCAAGAGACCCAGTACTTC. The chain uses TRBV24-1 and TRBJ2-5, with a possible D match to TRBD2 (7 bases). The CDR3 totals 13 residues. Germline V gene data show CDR1 as KGHDR and CDR2 as SFDVKD. Trimming pared 10 bases from V and 1 base from J, leaving 12 bases between.

This chain uses TRBV7-6 with TRBJ1-6; tentative D call: TRBD1 (5 bases). Germline CDR1 and CDR2: SGHVS and FNYEAQ. Trimming took 1 base from V and 3 from J, leaving 10 bases between them. The CDR3 is made up of 16 amino acids. The CDR3 reads CASSLGGAGYNSPLHF. As DNA, the CDR3 is TGTGCCAGCAGCTTAGGTGGGGCCGGCTATAATTCACCCCTCCACTTT.

The J gene is TRBJ1-2, the V gene TRBV30, with D maybe TRBD1 (6 bases). V lost 1 base and J 4 bases, leaving 7 bases between the germline ends. The germline V gene encodes CDR1 GTSNPN and CDR2 SVGIG (reference sequence). The CDR3 runs to 12 residues. The CDR3 spells CAWSDRAYGYTF. The CDR3 bases are TGTGCCTGGAGTGACAGGGCCTATGGCTACACCTTC.

The V gene is TRBV18, the J gene TRBJ1-1; 8 bases are a match to TRBD1. V shed 6 bases, J shed 13 bases, and the junction held 7 bases outside the gene matches. The CDR3 has 11 residues. Germline V gene lookup returns CDR1 KGHSH and CDR2 LQKENI. This CDR3 reads CASSTDRVVFF. The CDR3, as DNA: TGTGCCAGCTCGACGGACAGGGTAGTTTTCTTT. The complete variable domain, with remaining parts taken from reference TRBV18 and TRBJ1-1, reads NAGVMQNPRHLVRRRGQEARLRCSPMKGHSHVYWYRQLPEEGLKFMVYLQKENIIDESGMPKERFSAEFPKEGPSILRIQQVVRGDSAAYFCASSTDRVVFFGQGTRLTVV.

This rearrangement joins TRBV13 to TRBJ2-2; 9 positions agree with TRBD2. CDR1 is PRHDT and CDR2 is FYEKMQ in the germline V gene (reference sequence). The CDR3 contains 16 residues. The J segment lost 6 bases and the V segment lost 5 bases, leaving 10 bases of the junction unmatched. The CDR3 loop is CASSRYIAGVAGELFF. CDR3 in DNA: TGTGCCAGCAGCCGCTACATAGCGGGAGTAGCCGGGGAGCTGTTTTTT. Full variable domain (outside the CDR3, taken from reference TRBV13 and TRBJ2-2): AAGVIQSPRHLIKEKRETATLKCYPIPRHDTVYWYQQGPGQDPQFLISFYEKMQSDKGSIPDRFSAQQFSDYHSELNMSSLELGDSALYFCASSRYIAGVAGELFFGEGSRLTVL.

This chain joins TRBV18 and TRBJ1-3; 8 bases align to TRBD1. This CDR3 has 16 amino acids. In germline, CDR1 is KGHSH, CDR2 LQKENI. The J segment lost 0 bases and the V segment lost 3 bases, leaving 4 bases of the junction unmatched. CDR3: CASSPGTGRSGNTIYF. Here the CDR3 DNA reads TGTGCCAGCTCACCCGGGACAGGACGCTCTGGAAACACCATATATTTT.

This chain joins TRBV12-3 or TRBV12-4 and TRBJ1-1; 7 nucleotides align to TRBD1. Germline trimming cut 1 base from V and 4 bases from J; bases unmatched to any gene: 0. CDR3 length: 13 residues. The CDR3 loop reads CASSLGQGTEAFF. CDR3 sequence (DNA): TGTGCCAGCAGTTTAGGACAGGGCACTGAAGCTTTCTTT.

The CDR3 sequence is CSASIGTGANVLTF. The CDR3 coding sequence is TGCAGTGCTAGTATCGGGACTGGGGCCAACGTCCTGACTTTC. The chain couples TRBV20-1 to TRBJ2-6; possibly TRBD2 for D (5 bases). V lost 3 bases to trimming and J lost 2 bases, with 8 bases between them. Germline V lookup: CDR1 DFQATT, CDR2 SNEGSKA (reference sequence). The CDR3 contains 14 residues.

For the CDR3, the DNA is TGCGCCAGCAGCTCGGGACTAGCGGGAGGTTTCGGGGAGCAGTACTTC. Amino acid sequence: CASSSGLAGGFGEQYF. The V gene is TRBV5-1, the J gene TRBJ2-7; 15 nucleotides match TRBD2. The trim removed 3 bases at V and 7 bases at J, leaving 8 bases unmatched. Per the germline V gene, CDR1 is SGHRS and CDR2 is YFSETQ. This CDR3 region has 16 residues.

The V gene is TRBV6-5, the J gene TRBJ1-5; the match to TRBD1 covers 9 bases. The CDR3 length is 14 residues. Germline-derived CDR1 and CDR2 are MNHEY and SVGAGI. With 4 bases clipped from V and 6 bases from J, the junction kept 4 bases outside the gene matches. CDR3 sequence: CASSWGTGTQPQHF. CDR3 DNA: TGTGCCAGCAGTTGGGGGACAGGGACTCAGCCCCAGCATTTT.

The chain joins TRBV18 to TRBJ1-2; possibly TRBD1 for D (5 bases). Trimming removed 0 bases from V and 4 bases from J, with 12 bases in between. This CDR3 comprises 15 residues. The germline V gene encodes CDR1 KGHSH and CDR2 LQKENI. CDR3 DNA sequence: TGTGCCAGCTCACCACCTGGGGACGGGAGCTATGGCTACACCTTC. It is translated as CASSPPGDGSYGYTF.

The chain is built from TRBV19 and TRBJ1-2; TRBD1 matches 7 bases. Germline V gene lookup returns CDR1 LNHDA and CDR2 SQIVND (reference sequence). With 0 bases clipped from V and 4 bases from J, the junction kept 5 bases outside the gene matches. The length of the CDR3 is 15 residues. The CDR3 DNA is TGTGCCAGTAGTATAGATCCGACAGGGCTCTATGGCTACACCTTC. Translated: CASSIDPTGLYGYTF.

The chain has TRBV15 and TRBJ2-7; tentative D call: TRBD2 (6 bases). Germline CDR1 reads LNHNV; CDR2 reads YYDKDF (reference sequence). This CDR3 contains 15 residues. Trimming took 2 bases from V and 3 from J, leaving 14 bases between them. The CDR3 region is CATSRRARDGYEQYF. CDR3 sequence (DNA): TGTGCCACCAGCAGAAGAGCGCGGGACGGCTACGAGCAGTACTTC.

The chain links TRBV6-5 to TRBJ1-2, with 11 nucleotides matching TRBD1. CDR3 length: 15 residues. From germline, CDR1 is MNHEY and CDR2 SVGAGI. Trimming took 6 bases from V and 2 from J; bases not matched to a gene: 5. CDR3 amino acids: CASRTWTGGNYGYTF. Written as DNA, the CDR3 is TGTGCCAGCAGGACTTGGACAGGGGGCAACTATGGCTACACCTTC.

The chain employs TRBV5-4 and TRBJ2-5, with 8 nucleotides matching TRBD2. Looked up from germline, CDR1 is SGHNT and CDR2 is YYREEE (reference sequence). The CDR3 consists of 15 residues. Trimming at V came to 3 bases and at J to 3 bases, leaving 7 bases not matched to a gene. CDR3 region: CASSSRVSGEETQYF. CDR3 in DNA: TGTGCCAGCAGCTCCCGTGTTAGCGGGGAAGAGACCCAGTACTTC.

This sequence joins TRBV10-3 and TRBJ1-2, with D tentatively TRBD1 (5 bases). The CDR3 consists of 14 residues. V was shortened by 2 bases and J by 3 bases, with 10 bases between the two germline ends. CDR1 and CDR2 (germline): ENHRY, SYGVKD. The DNA for the CDR3 is TGTGCCATCAGTGAGGCCGGGACTGACTATGGCTACACCTTC. Residues: CAISEAGTDYGYTF.

A single count supports this clone. CDR3 amino acids: CASSQEENLNTEAFF. The CDR3 nucleotides read TGCGCCAGCAGCCAAGAGGAGAATTTGAACACTGAAGCTTTCTTT. V and J are TRBV4-3 and TRBJ1-1; no definite D call. CDR3 size: 15 residues. Trimming removed 0 bases at V and 0 bases at J, with 8 bases between. Per germline, CDR1 LGHNA and CDR2 YSLEER.